This entry lists 26 T cell receptor beta chains sequenced from one sample in a study of cytomegalovirus exposure and HLA in healthy donors. The method was immunoSEQ multiplex PCR; TCRdb's version includes in-frame clones alone and lacks a portion of them. The table includes approximately 180,000 clones, roughly 82% detected once. Sequences were obtained from PBMCs. The receptor source for this set is a woman younger than 35 in good health and CMV-seronegative.

CDR3 in amino acids: CASSTGTGGTYEQYF. For the CDR3, the DNA is TGTGCCAGTAGTACGGGGACAGGTGGGACCTACGAGCAGTACTTC. This sequence joins TRBV19 and TRBJ2-7; 8 nucleotides line up with TRBD1. V lost 4 bases to trimming and J lost 2 bases; unmatched junction nucleotides: 7. Germline-derived CDR1 and CDR2 are LNHDA and SQIVND (reference sequence). The CDR3 length is 15 residues.

The chain joins TRBV9 to TRBJ2-1, with 8 bases identical to TRBD2. CDR1 is SGDLS and CDR2 is YYNGEE in the germline V gene. The CDR3 contains 15 residues. The V gene end was trimmed by 4 bases and the J gene end by 4 bases; junction bases not matched to a gene: 7. Here the CDR3 DNA reads TGTGCCAGCAGCCTAACTAGCGGAGGATACAATGAGCAGTTCTTC. It codes for CASSLTSGGYNEQFF.

V and J are TRBV11-2 and TRBJ2-4; TRBD1 might be the D (6 bases). Trimming cost V 3 bases and J 0 bases, with 12 bases left between them. This CDR3 comprises 16 residues. CDR1 SGHAT and CDR2 FQNNGV come from the germline V gene. The CDR3 loop reads CASSFRGGLAKNIQYF. The DNA of the CDR3 is TGTGCCAGCAGCTTCCGAGGGGGTCTAGCCAAAAACATTCAGTACTTC.

On this clone itself: This specimen includes other DNA sequences encoding the same CDR3. CDR3 nucleotide sequence: TGTGCCAGCAGCTTACAGGCAGGCCAAGAGACCCAGTACTTC. Its protein is CASSLQAGQETQYF. The chain couples TRBV7-2 to TRBJ2-5; D remains ambiguous. This CDR3 has 14 amino acids. CDR1 SGHTA and CDR2 FQGNSA come from the germline V gene. The V gene lost 2 bases and the J gene lost 1 base, with 8 bases spanning the gap.

This sequence joins TRBV11-3 and TRBJ2-1; D call uncertain. The ends were cut back, 6 bases at V and 9 bases at J, with 12 bases in the middle. Germline V lookup: CDR1 SGHNT, CDR2 YENEEA. The CDR3 runs 12 residues. CDR3 coding DNA: TGTGCCAGCAGTTACGGTGAGGCTGAGCAGTTCTTC. Protein: CASSYGEAEQFF.

The chain links TRBV14 to TRBJ1-1, with D perhaps matching TRBD1 (6 bases). The ends were cut back, 5 bases at V and 8 bases at J, with 15 bases in the middle. Per the germline V gene, CDR1 is SGHDN and CDR2 is FVKESK. The length of the CDR3 is 13 residues. The CDR3 DNA sequence: TGTGCCAGCAGCAAATTCTACAGGGACGAAGCTTTCTTT. Protein: CASSKFYRDEAFF. Drawing the rest from reference TRBV14 and TRBJ1-1, the complete variable domain is EAGVTQFPSHSVIEKGQTVTLRCDPISGHDNLYWYRRVMGKEIKFLLHFVKESKQDESGMPNNRFLAERTGGTYSTLKVQPAELEDSGVYFCASSKFYRDEAFFGQGTRLTVV.

The chain links TRBV10-3 to TRBJ2-1, with 10 bases lining up with TRBD1. Germline V gene sequence: CDR1 ENHRY, CDR2 SYGVKD. V lost 7 bases to trimming and J lost 6 bases; unmatched junction nucleotides: 6. The CDR3 contains 14 residues. The CDR3 nucleotides read TGTGCCATCACCGCGGGACAGGGGATCAATGAGCAGTTCTTC. Translating gives CAITAGQGINEQFF.

The chain carries TRBV10-1 and TRBJ2-3, with a weak D call TRBD2 (6 bases). This CDR3 region has 17 residues. Between the trimmed V and J ends, which lost 2 bases and 5 bases, there was a span of 20 bases. Germline CDR1 WNHNN, CDR2 SYGVQD (reference sequence). The CDR3 reads CASSEITRRRAGDTQYF. In nucleotides, the CDR3 is TGCGCCAGCAGTGAGATTACTAGACGGCGAGCGGGAGATACGCAGTATTTT.

CDR3 DNA: TGCGCCAGCAGCTTGGTTGGACAGGCTAACTATGGCTACACCTTC. This gives the protein CASSLVGQANYGYTF. The chain links TRBV5-1 to TRBJ1-2; the match to TRBD1 covers 7 bases. Unmatched junction bases numbered 2, after V lost 0 bases and J lost 0 bases. CDR1 SGHRS and CDR2 YFSETQ come from the germline V gene. The CDR3 sequence is 15 residues long.

This chain uses TRBV6-1 with TRBJ2-2; the D gene is possibly TRBD1 (5 bases). This CDR3 is 14 amino acids long. Germline CDR1 is MNHNS and CDR2 is SASEGT. The V end lost 2 bases, the J end lost 7 bases, and 11 bases lay between the germline ends. The DNA for the CDR3 is TGTGCCAGCAGTGAACAGGGCCCGGGCGGGGAGCTGTTTTTT. It translates to CASSEQGPGGELFF.

V is TRBV30 and J is TRBJ1-2, with 7 bases lining up with TRBD1. CDR3 size: 13 residues. Germline loops: CDR1 GTSNPN, CDR2 SVGIG (reference sequence). The ends lost 1 base at V and 10 bases at J; junction bases unmatched: 9. The CDR3 sequence is CAWSESGGIDYTF. The CDR3 region has the DNA TGTGCCTGGAGTGAATCAGGGGGGATTGACTACACCTTC.

The chain employs TRBV9 and TRBJ2-3; 11 nucleotides line up with TRBD2. V dropped 5 bases and J dropped 7; count of bases not matched to a gene: 6. CDR3 length: 14 amino acids. Germline V gene data show CDR1 as SGDLS and CDR2 as YYNGEE. The CDR3 region is CASRSVAGGNTQYF. The CDR3 DNA sequence: TGTGCCAGCAGGTCGGTAGCGGGAGGGAATACGCAGTATTTT.

The chain links TRBV15 to TRBJ1-5, with 7 bases that match TRBD1. The CDR3 loop spans 16 amino acids. Germline CDR1 LNHNV, CDR2 YYDKDF (reference sequence). The V and J ends lost 3 bases and 9 bases, in that order; junction bases with no gene match: 14. The CDR3 DNA follows: TGTGCCACCAGCAGGGGTTCCGGGACAGTTATTAGGCCCCAGCATTTT. Protein product: CATSRGSGTVIRPQHF.

The chain carries TRBV29-1 and TRBJ2-1; 8 positions match TRBD1. The J segment lost 4 bases and the V segment lost 1 base, leaving 6 bases of the junction unmatched. From germline, CDR1 is SQVTM and CDR2 ANQGSEA. This CDR3 has 15 amino acids. DNA for the CDR3: TGCAGCGTTGAAGGCCGGACAGGGTTATACAATGAGCAGTTCTTC. Amino acids: CSVEGRTGLYNEQFF.

V and J are TRBV10-2 and TRBJ2-1; 9 bases map to TRBD2. The CDR3 length is 13 residues. Germline V gene sequence: CDR1 WSHSY, CDR2 SAAADI. The V and J ends lost 9 bases and 5 bases, in that order; junction bases with no gene match: 5. This CDR3 reads CASRTSAHNEQFF. CDR3 nucleotide sequence: TGCGCCAGTAGGACTAGCGCTCACAATGAGCAGTTCTTC.

This chain links TRBV5-1 with TRBJ2-7; D is perhaps TRBD2 (6 bases). Between the trimmed V and J ends, which lost 7 bases and 2 bases, there was a span of 13 bases. The germline V gene encodes CDR1 SGHRS and CDR2 YFSETQ. This CDR3 spans 13 amino acids. CDR3 nucleotides: TGCGCCAGCCGATGGGGGGATACCTACGAGCAGTACTTC. It encodes CASRWGDTYEQYF.

The V call is TRBV29-1, the J call TRBJ1-4, with D tentatively TRBD1 (6 bases). Trimming cost V 5 bases and J 7 bases, with 17 bases left between them. The CDR3 has 14 residues. CDR1 and CDR2 (germline): SQVTM, ANQGSEA. The CDR3 DNA follows: TGCAGCGTTCTCGGTATCGGGACATCTGAAAAACTGTTTTTT. It specifies CSVLGIGTSEKLFF.

This rearrangement joins TRBV25-1 to TRBJ2-5; 11 positions match TRBD1. After removal of 2 bases from V and 5 bases from J, the junction contained 4 bases not matched to a gene. CDR3 length equals 15 residues. Germline V gives CDR1 MGHDK, CDR2 SYGVNS. DNA of the CDR3: TGTGCCAGCAGTGAACCTTGGACAGGGGGCGAGACCCAGTACTTC. It is translated as CASSEPWTGGETQYF.

V and J are TRBV7-6 and TRBJ2-7; the match to TRBD1 covers 8 bases. The CDR3 sequence is 15 residues long. J gave up 2 bases and V 5 bases, and 8 bases lay outside the gene matches. The germline gives CDR1 SGHVS, CDR2 FNYEAQ. For the CDR3, the DNA is TGTGCCAGCAGCCACCCGGCAGGGGGCGCCTACGAGCAGTACTTC. This codes for CASSHPAGGAYEQYF. Supplemented by reference TRBV7-6 and TRBJ2-7, the full variable domain reads GAGVSQSPRYKVTKRGQDVALRCDPISGHVSLYWYRQALGQGPEFLTYFNYEAQQDKSGLPNDRFSAERPEGSISTLTIQRTEQRDSAMYRCASSHPAGGAYEQYFGPGTRLTVT.

CDR3 sequence: CASSLADSGRSNEQFF. DNA for the CDR3: TGCGCCAGCAGCTTGGCCGATAGCGGGAGATCGAATGAGCAGTTCTTC. This sequence joins TRBV5-1 and TRBJ2-1, with TRBD2 matching over 9 bases. The CDR3 runs to 16 residues. V was clipped by 0 bases and J by 7 bases; unmatched bases: 8. Per the germline V gene, CDR1 is SGHRS and CDR2 is YFSETQ. The whole variable domain, filled in from reference TRBV5-1 and TRBJ2-1, reads KAGVTQTPRYLIKTRGQQVTLSCSPISGHRSVSWYQQTPGQGLQFLFEYFSETQRNKGNFPGRFSGRQFSNSRSEMNVSTLELGDSALYLCASSLADSGRSNEQFFGPGTRLTVL.

This sequence joins TRBV2 and TRBJ2-7, with TRBD1 identical over 7 bases. J lost 2 bases, V lost 10 bases, and 5 bases had no gene match. This CDR3 has 12 residues. Germline values: CDR1 SNHLY, CDR2 FYNNEI. CDR3 nucleotide sequence: TGTGCCAAAAGGGACAGACCCTACGAGCAGTACTTC. Protein product: CAKRDRPYEQYF.

This rearrangement joins TRBV2 to TRBJ1-2; maybe TRBD1 (6 bases). The germline V gene encodes CDR1 SNHLY and CDR2 FYNNEI. V dropped 0 bases and J dropped 1 base, with 15 bases sitting between them. The CDR3 totals 17 residues. The CDR3, as DNA: TGTGCCAGCAGTGAAGCCTTCTGGGGGCGAAGTAACTATGGCTACACCTTC. It codes for CASSEAFWGRSNYGYTF.

The chain uses TRBV19 and TRBJ2-2; the D gene is possibly TRBD1 (6 bases). The germline V and J ends were trimmed by 3 bases and 5 bases, with 13 bases remaining between them. CDR1 LNHDA and CDR2 SQIVND come from the germline V gene (reference sequence). This CDR3 is 15 amino acids long. CDR3 protein: CASSIRPGATGELFF. CDR3 nucleotides: TGTGCCAGTAGTATCCGCCCAGGGGCAACCGGGGAGCTGTTTTTT.

The rearrangement links TRBV19 to TRBJ1-2; 7 positions match TRBD1. V lost 5 bases to trimming and J lost 4 bases; unmatched junction nucleotides: 4. The CDR3 loop spans 13 amino acids. Germline loops: CDR1 LNHDA, CDR2 SQIVND (reference sequence). The CDR3: CASSVDRPYGYTF. The CDR3 nucleotides are TGTGCCAGTAGTGTGGACAGGCCCTATGGCTACACCTTC.

The chain recombines TRBV2 with TRBJ2-1; 8 bases align to TRBD1. This CDR3 is 15 amino acids long. Losses at the gene ends were 5 bases for V and 4 bases for J; bases not matched to a gene: 7. Per the germline V gene, CDR1 is SNHLY and CDR2 is FYNNEI. The chain's CDR3 is CASSLQGAEYNEQFF. Here the CDR3 DNA reads TGTGCCAGCAGTCTTCAGGGGGCGGAGTACAATGAGCAGTTCTTC. Full variable domain (remainder filled in from reference TRBV2 and TRBJ2-1): EPEVTQTPSHQVTQMGQEVILRCVPISNHLYFYWYRQILGQKVEFLVSFYNNEISEKSEIFDDQFSVERPDGSNFTLKIRSTKLEDSAMYFCASSLQGAEYNEQFFGPGTRLTVL.

The V and J genes are TRBV5-8 and TRBJ2-1; TRBD2 matches 10 bases. Germline V gives CDR1 SGHTS, CDR2 YDEGEE. The ends lost 5 bases at V and 8 bases at J; junction bases unmatched: 16. The CDR3 sequence is 17 residues long. The CDR3 nucleotides are TGTGCCAGCAGTCGGGGGTCTAGCGGGAGCCCTGAGCATGAGCAGTTCTTC. Translation: CASSRGSSGSPEHEQFF.